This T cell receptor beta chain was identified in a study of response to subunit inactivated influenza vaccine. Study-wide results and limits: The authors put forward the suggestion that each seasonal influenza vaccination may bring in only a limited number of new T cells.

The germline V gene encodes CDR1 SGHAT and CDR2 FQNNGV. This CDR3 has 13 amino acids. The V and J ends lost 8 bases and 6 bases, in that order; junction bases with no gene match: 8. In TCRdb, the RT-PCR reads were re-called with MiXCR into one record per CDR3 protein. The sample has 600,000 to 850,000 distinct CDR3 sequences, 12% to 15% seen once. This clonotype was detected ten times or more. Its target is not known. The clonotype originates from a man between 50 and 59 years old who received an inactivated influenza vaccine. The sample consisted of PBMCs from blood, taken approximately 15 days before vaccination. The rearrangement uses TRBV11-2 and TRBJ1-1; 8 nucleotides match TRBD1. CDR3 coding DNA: TGTGCCAGCTCCTGGACAGGGAGCGCTGAAGCTTTCTTT. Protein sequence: CASSWTGSAEAFF. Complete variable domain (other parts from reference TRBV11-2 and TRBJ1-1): EAGVAQSPRYKIIEKRQSVAFWCNPISGHATLYWYQQILGQGPKLLIQFQNNGVVDDSQLPKDRFSAERLKGVDSTLKIQPAKLEDSAVYLCASSWTGSAEAFFGQGTRLTVV.